Given below is one TCR beta chain in context. Antigen specificity is unknown. This entry comes from a study of long-term antiretroviral therapy in people with HIV. Looking at the study overall: A decade or so separates the oldest specimens from the later 2015 immediate-ART recommendation. Study conclusions and caveats: Post-ART diversity increased but stayed below transplant donor controls.

Survey-level immunoSEQ v3.0 assays were run. Libraries were prepared by immunoSEQ multiplex PCR; TCRdb keeps only in-frame clonotypes and omits some of them. Of about 30,000 clones listed, about 85% are singletons. The V gene's germline CDR1 is MNHNS and CDR2 SASEGT. This CDR3 is built from 15 residues. Trimming removed 7 bases from V and 7 bases from J; junction bases left unmatched: 14. This clonotype was obtained from a man between 35 and 55 years old with HIV. The genes are TRBV6-1 and TRBJ1-2; 8 bases agree with TRBD1. Here the sequenced sample was unsorted PBMCs, taken 3 years after starting antiretroviral therapy. The CDR3 bases are TGTGCCAGCATGGCAGAGACAGGGGTGGTAGTTGGCTACACCTTC. This gives the protein CASMAETGVVVGYTF.